A selection of T cell receptor beta chains follows, all from one sample in a study of T-cell reconstitution after alpha-beta-depleted transplantation in children. TCRdb itself ran the PCR reads through MiXCR, one entry per CDR3 protein. Of roughly 610,000 distinct CDR3 sequences in the sample, about 10% were seen once. The source was PBMCs from the stem cell graft donor, collected from the stem cell graft. The receptors derive from a human donor who donated a stem cell graft to a child with acute myeloid leukemia. The CDR3 runs from the conserved cysteine through the conserved F or W. A D gene is named only where the DNA matches it firmly. Expanded clones are given a class, and other clones once, few, many or no size at all.

CDR3 DNA | CDR3 protein | J gene | D gene | clone size | V gene
TGCGCCAGCAGCAGGGGCCAAAACATTCAGTACTTC | CASSRGQNIQYF | TRBJ2-4 | . | once | TRBV5-1
TGTGCCAGCAGCAAAGGGACTGACAGGGCGCTAAACTATGGCTACACCTTC | CASSKGTDRALNYGYTF | TRBJ1-2 | . | few | TRBV21-1
TGCAGTGCTAGCCCCCTAGCGGTTCCGAATGAGCAGTTCTTC | CSASPLAVPNEQFF | TRBJ2-1 | TRBD2 | . | TRBV20-1
TGCAGTGCTTCCACGGCGGGGAGGGCGAGTGAGCAGTTCTTC | CSASTAGRASEQFF | TRBJ2-1 | TRBD2 | few | TRBV20-1
TGTGCCAGCAGTTACTCCGGGACAGGGGTTCAAGCTTTCTTT | CASSYSGTGVQAFF | TRBJ1-1 | TRBD1 | few | TRBV6-5
TGCGCCAGCAGTTCTAAAGCAGGGTCGGGGAACACTGAAGCTTTCTTT | CASSSKAGSGNTEAFF | TRBJ1-1 | . | . | TRBV5-1
TGCAGTGCTAGAGATCTTGCGGGAGGGCAGGAGCAGTACTTC | CSARDLAGGQEQYF | TRBJ2-7 | TRBD2 | . | TRBV20-1
TGTGCCACCCGAGGGGTGGACACTGAAGCTTTCTTT | CATRGVDTEAFF | TRBJ1-1 | . | few | TRBV15
TGTGCCAGCAGTTTCCGACAGGGGGCCACAGATACGCAGTATTTT | CASSFRQGATDTQYF | TRBJ2-3 | TRBD1 | . | TRBV28
TGTGCCAGCAGTTTGGGTCGGGGTGTGATGGATACGCAGTATTTT | CASSLGRGVMDTQYF | TRBJ2-3 | . | . | TRBV12-3/TRBV12-4